Following are 17 T cell receptor beta chains from one sample sequenced in a study of T cells in Graves' hyperthyroidism and ophthalmopathy (dated by TCRdb to the late 2010s). Receptor libraries were prepared by multiplex PCR. Sequencer: Illumina HiSeq 2000. Amplification of TCR beta CDR3 regions was carried out from RNA transcripts. The first round of RT-PCR for the TCR CDR3 was performed with the HTBI primer set and the Qiagen OneStep RT-PCR kit. TCRdb's own reprocessing of the public reads used fastp at Q25 and MiXCR and kept productive beta chains. Rows matching on CDR3 protein sequence are summarized as one entry with the most common DNA and genes. The sample yields hundreds of thousands of distinct CDR3 sequences; roughly 17% were counted once. Together, the top ten hold roughly 18% of the sample. The source material was blood. Receptor source: a woman between 18 and 30 years old with Graves' hyperthyroidism.

This sequence joins TRBV19 and TRBJ1-4; weak D call: TRBD1 (6 bases). The CDR3 runs 14 residues. V gave up 4 bases and J gave up 4 bases, with 10 bases separating them. Germline lookup yields CDR1 LNHDA and CDR2 SQIVND (reference sequence). CDR3 in amino acids: CASSTGQYNEKLFF. The CDR3 DNA is TGTGCCAGTAGTACAGGACAGTATAATGAAAAACTGTTTTTT.

The chain couples TRBV20-1 to TRBJ2-2, with D maybe TRBD1 (6 bases). Trimming cost V 5 bases and J 2 bases, with 12 bases left between them. CDR1 is DFQATT, CDR2 SNEGSKA, per germline (reference sequence). This CDR3 spans 14 amino acids. CDR3 coding DNA: TGCAGTGCTGGCCTCAGGGGAAACACCGGGGAGCTGTTTTTT. Amino acid sequence: CSAGLRGNTGELFF.

The chain recombines TRBV20-1 with TRBJ2-2, with TRBD1 as a possible D gene (5 bases). Per the germline V gene, CDR1 is DFQATT and CDR2 is SNEGSKA (reference sequence). This CDR3 is built from 14 residues. Trimming cost V 0 bases and J 4 bases, with 9 bases left between them. CDR3: CSARDKGATGELFF. CDR3 nucleotides: TGCAGTGCTAGAGATAAAGGGGCCACCGGGGAGCTGTTTTTT.

This clonotype was counted only a few times. This chain links TRBV6-2 or TRBV6-3 with TRBJ2-1; weak D call: TRBD1 (6 bases). CDR3 length: 15 residues. Per germline, CDR1 MNHEY and CDR2 SVGEGT. Trimming cost V 6 bases and J 1 base, with 13 bases left between them. The CDR3 here is CASSRRQASYNEQFF. CDR3 DNA: TGTGCCAGCAGCCGGCGACAGGCTTCCTACAATGAGCAGTTCTTC.

This clonotype has a count of ten or more. V gene TRBV24-1 combines with J gene TRBJ2-7, with D unclear. Germline V gene data show CDR1 as KGHDR and CDR2 as SFDVKD. CDR3 size: 17 residues. Between the trimmed V and J ends, which lost 0 bases and 3 bases, there was a span of 17 bases. CDR3 protein: CATSDLLVGLRYYEQYF. CDR3 DNA sequence: TGTGCCACCAGTGATTTGTTAGTTGGTCTACGCTACTACGAGCAGTACTTC.

This clonotype was recorded a few times. The gene calls are TRBV20-1 and TRBJ2-4; possible D gene TRBD1, 6 bases. The V end was cut by 6 bases, the J end by 6 bases, with 15 bases between. The CDR3 sequence is 13 residues long. The germline CDR1 and CDR2 sequences are DFQATT and SNEGSKA (reference sequence). The CDR3 coding sequence is TGCAGTGCCCCGGCAGGGGCGGCAAACATTCAGTACTTC. Encoded protein: CSAPAGAANIQYF.

This clonotype has only a few counts. This chain connects TRBV20-1 to TRBJ2-5; D is possibly TRBD1 (6 bases). Trimming shortened V by 0 bases and J by 4 bases, and 15 bases separated the two germline ends. Germline lookup yields CDR1 DFQATT and CDR2 SNEGSKA (reference sequence). The CDR3 has 15 residues. CDR3 sequence (DNA): TGCAGTGCTAGAGATCAACAGGGCCCCGCAGAGACCCAGTACTTC. Its protein is CSARDQQGPAETQYF.

This clonotype was counted only a few times. This chain connects TRBV6-6 to TRBJ1-4, with D possibly matching TRBD1 (6 bases). The CDR3 runs 14 residues. V was shortened by 2 bases and J by 7 bases, with 11 bases between the two germline ends. CDR1 and CDR2 (germline): MNHNY, SVGAGI (reference sequence). CDR3 sequence: CASSYGGEVEKLFF. In DNA form, the CDR3 reads TGTGCCAGCAGTTACGGGGGCGAGGTTGAAAAACTGTTTTTT.

Many counts were recorded for this clonotype. The genes are TRBV11-3 and TRBJ2-7; no reliable D call. Trimming pared 0 bases from V and 3 bases from J, leaving 15 bases between. The CDR3 runs 16 residues. The V gene's germline CDR1 is SGHNT and CDR2 YENEEA. DNA for the CDR3: TGTGCCAGCAGCTTAGATCTAGGGCCAGCGCGCTACGAGCAGTACTTC. It translates to CASSLDLGPARYEQYF.

This chain joins TRBV9 and TRBJ2-1; the match to TRBD2 covers 10 bases. CDR1 and CDR2 (germline): SGDLS, YYNGEE. The CDR3 consists of 16 residues. Losses at the gene ends were 4 bases for V and 10 bases for J; bases not matched to a gene: 14. The CDR3 region is CASSSSGGAFSGEQFF. DNA of the CDR3: TGTGCCAGCAGCTCAAGCGGGGGGGCTTTTTCGGGCGAGCAGTTCTTC.

This clonotype was recorded a few times. The chain uses TRBV9 and TRBJ2-5, with D unresolved. The germline gives CDR1 SGDLS, CDR2 YYNGEE. The CDR3 consists of 14 residues. With 0 bases removed from V and 1 base from J, the gap between germline ends came to 7 bases. CDR3 sequence (DNA): TGTGCCAGCAGCGTAGAACCGTCCCAAGAGACCCAGTACTTC. Translated: CASSVEPSQETQYF. The whole variable domain, remainder taken from reference TRBV9 and TRBJ2-5, is DSGVTQTPKHLITATGQRVTLRCSPRSGDLSVYWYQQSLDQGLQFLIQYYNGEERAKGNILERFSAQQFPDLHSELNLSSLELGDSALYFCASSVEPSQETQYFGPGTRLLVL.

The chain is built from TRBV18 and TRBJ2-2, with 7 bases aligning to TRBD1. The CDR3 runs 14 residues. After removal of 1 base from V and 4 bases from J, the junction contained 0 bases not matched to a gene. Germline V gives CDR1 KGHSH, CDR2 LQKENI. The CDR3 bases are TGTGCCAGCTCACCACGGGACAGCACCGGGGAGCTGTTTTTT. Translation gives CASSPRDSTGELFF.

V and J are TRBV9 and TRBJ1-6; TRBD1 might be the D (5 bases). Trimming removed 2 bases at V and 7 bases at J, with 13 bases between. Germline loops: CDR1 SGDLS, CDR2 YYNGEE. The CDR3 loop spans 15 amino acids. Here the CDR3 DNA reads TGTGCCAGCAGCGTGGGAGATGGGGCCAATTCACCCCTCCACTTT. Translation gives CASSVGDGANSPLHF.

This clonotype was counted only a few times. The J gene is TRBJ1-4, the V gene TRBV5-1; 10 bases are shared with TRBD1. The CDR3 consists of 15 residues. Trimming at V came to 3 bases and at J to 6 bases, leaving 5 bases not matched to a gene. Germline CDR1 reads SGHRS; CDR2 reads YFSETQ. CDR3 in amino acids: CASSSTGTGDEKLFF. CDR3 bases: TGCGCCAGCAGCTCAACCGGGACAGGGGATGAAAAACTGTTTTTT.

This clonotype was observed at least ten times. The chain combines TRBV28 with TRBJ1-2; D is undetermined. Between the trimmed V and J ends, which lost 5 bases and 0 bases, there was a span of 7 bases. The CDR3 totals 13 residues. The germline CDR1 and CDR2 sequences are MDHEN and SYDVKM. In nucleotides, the CDR3 is TGTGCCAGCAGTGACACAGCTAACTATGGCTACACCTTC. This encodes CASSDTANYGYTF.

The rearrangement joins TRBV29-1 to TRBJ2-7, with 7 bases that match TRBD1. This CDR3 has 12 residues. From germline, CDR1 is SQVTM and CDR2 ANQGSEA. V shed 4 bases and J 3 bases; nucleotides not matched to a gene: 3. As DNA, the CDR3 is TGCAGCGTTGTCCGGGACAGCTACGAGCAGTACTTC. Protein sequence: CSVVRDSYEQYF.

This clonotype was recorded at least ten times. The rearrangement joins TRBV20-1 to TRBJ2-1; D ambiguous. The CDR3 is made up of 15 amino acids. V lost 1 base, J lost 0 bases, and 10 bases lay in between. From germline, CDR1 is DFQATT and CDR2 SNEGSKA (reference sequence). The CDR3 coding sequence is TGCAGTGCTAGAGCGGTAGCCGGCTCCTACAATGAGCAGTTCTTC. Encoded protein: CSARAVAGSYNEQFF.